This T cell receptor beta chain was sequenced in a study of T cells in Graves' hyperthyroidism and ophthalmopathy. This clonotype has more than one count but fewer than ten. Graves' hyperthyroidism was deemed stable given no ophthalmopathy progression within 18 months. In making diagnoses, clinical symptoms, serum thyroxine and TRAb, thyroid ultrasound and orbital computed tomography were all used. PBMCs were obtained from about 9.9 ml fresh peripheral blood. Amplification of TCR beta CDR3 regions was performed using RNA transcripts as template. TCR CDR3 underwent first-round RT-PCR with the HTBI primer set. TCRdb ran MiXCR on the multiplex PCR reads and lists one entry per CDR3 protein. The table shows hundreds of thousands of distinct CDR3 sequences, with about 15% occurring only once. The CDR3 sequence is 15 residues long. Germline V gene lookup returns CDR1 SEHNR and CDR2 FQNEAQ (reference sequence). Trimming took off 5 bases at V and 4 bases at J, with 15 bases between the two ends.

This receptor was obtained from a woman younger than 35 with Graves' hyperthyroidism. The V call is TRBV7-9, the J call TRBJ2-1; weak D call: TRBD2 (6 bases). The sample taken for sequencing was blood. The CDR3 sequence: CASSPREFGYNEQFF. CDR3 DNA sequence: TGTGCCAGCAGCCCCCGGGAGTTCGGATACAATGAGCAGTTCTTC.